The 20 T cell receptor beta chains given below trace back to one sample, sequenced in a study of follicular helper T cells after annual influenza vaccination. Time point denoted: 2014-2015 season, pre-vaccination. TCRdb's copy holds only in-frame clones and misses some; the assay was immunoSEQ multiplex PCR. The sample consists of about 14,000 clones, roughly four fifths of them appearing once. The sequencing used CXCR5- memory CD4+ T cells sorted from blood, collected on the day of influenza vaccination. The receptors stem from an adult who received the influenza vaccine.

This clone has just a few counts. The V and J genes are TRBV7-2 and TRBJ1-1; D not resolved. Trimming removed 7 bases at V and 1 base at J, with 10 bases between. This CDR3 is built from 13 residues. Germline values: CDR1 SGHTA, CDR2 FQGNSA. DNA of the CDR3: TGTGCCAGCATCCTGTCGCGGAACACTGAAGCTTTCTTT. Its translation: CASILSRNTEAFF.

J is TRBJ2-2 and V is TRBV6-5; no reliable D call. This CDR3 spans 12 amino acids. Germline V gene sequence: CDR1 MNHEY, CDR2 SVGAGI. V was cut by 8 bases and J by 15 bases, with 19 bases left in between. The CDR3 coding sequence is TGTGCCAGCGCCGGATCAGAGGAAAAGTTGTTTTTT. Amino acid sequence: CASAGSEEKLFF.

The rearrangement joins TRBV4-2 to TRBJ2-1, with D tentatively TRBD1 (5 bases). The length of the CDR3 is 16 residues. Trimming removed 1 base at V and 5 bases at J, with 15 bases between. Germline V CDR1 and CDR2: LGHNA, YNFKEQ. Written as DNA, the CDR3 is TGTGCCAGCAGCCAAGGTTTGACACAGGTTAACAATGAGCAGTTCTTC. Translated: CASSQGLTQVNNEQFF.

The V call is TRBV5-4, the J call TRBJ2-7; the D call may be TRBD1 or TRBD2 (5 bases each). The V gene lost 4 bases and the J gene lost 2 bases, with 13 bases spanning the gap. Germline CDR1 is SGHNT and CDR2 is YYREEE (reference sequence). The length of the CDR3 is 14 residues. Here the CDR3 DNA reads TGTGCCAGCAGCCTGGGACCCCTGACCTACGAGCAGTACTTC. Residues: CASSLGPLTYEQYF. Full variable domain (missing parts from reference TRBV5-4 and TRBJ2-7): ETGVTQSPTHLIKTRGQQVTLRCSSQSGHNTVSWYQQALGQGPQFIFQYYREEENGRGNFPPRFSGLQFPNYSSELNVNALELDDSALYLCASSLGPLTYEQYFGPGTRLTVT.

This clone was found a few times. The V and J genes are TRBV9 and TRBJ1-5; D remains unclear. This CDR3 is 15 amino acids long. From germline, CDR1 is SGDLS and CDR2 YYNGEE. Between the trimmed V and J ends, which lost 2 bases and 10 bases, there was a span of 19 bases. CDR3 DNA: TGTGCCAGCAGCGTGGGAGTCGGGTTGGATTATCCCCAGCATTTT. It is translated as CASSVGVGLDYPQHF.

V usage is TRBV20-1 and J usage is TRBJ1-1, with a possible D match to TRBD1 (5 bases). Germline CDR1 DFQATT, CDR2 SNEGSKA (reference sequence). This CDR3 is built from 10 residues. The CDR3 sequence is CKPPGLEAFF. In nucleotides, the CDR3 is TGCAAACCACCGGGACTTGAAGCTTTCTTT.

This chain links TRBV28 with TRBJ1-4; 7 nucleotides align to TRBD1. V dropped 9 bases and J dropped 3; count of bases not matched to a gene: 7. CDR1 and CDR2 (germline): MDHEN, SYDVKM. The CDR3 length is 14 residues. CDR3: CASFTGTANEKLFF. In DNA form, the CDR3 reads TGTGCCAGTTTTACGGGGACAGCTAATGAAAAACTGTTTTTT.

Here the CDR3 reads CASSQERRGNSYEQYF. DNA of the CDR3: TGCGCCAGCAGCCAAGAACGGAGAGGCAACTCCTACGAGCAGTACTTC. V gene TRBV4-1 combines with J gene TRBJ2-7; D is ambiguous. The CDR3 contains 16 residues. Germline CDR1 MGHRA, CDR2 YSYEKL. Trimming took off 0 bases at V and 0 bases at J, with 12 bases between the two ends.

The genes are TRBV10-1 and TRBJ2-5; 12 bases agree with TRBD2. Germline CDR1 WNHNN, CDR2 SYGVQD (reference sequence). V dropped 4 bases and J dropped 3; count of bases not matched to a gene: 12. The CDR3 spans 18 residues. CDR3: CASSATLTSGGPKETQYF. Here the CDR3 DNA reads TGCGCCAGCAGTGCGACCCTGACTAGCGGGGGACCTAAAGAGACCCAGTACTTC.

This clone appeared a few times. This rearrangement joins TRBV2 to TRBJ2-7; D gene uncertain. Deletions cut 6 bases from V and 3 bases from J, with 9 bases between. The CDR3 loop spans 12 amino acids. The germline CDR1 and CDR2 sequences are SNHLY and FYNNEI. The CDR3, as DNA: TGTGCCAGCAGCGCTGACAACTACGAGCAGTACTTC. It is translated as CASSADNYEQYF.

The rearrangement uses TRBV7-9 and TRBJ2-5, with D maybe TRBD2 (5 bases). This CDR3 contains 15 residues. Germline V gene data show CDR1 as SEHNR and CDR2 as FQNEAQ (reference sequence). Trimming stripped 1 base from V and 5 bases from J, with 14 bases between. The CDR3 is CASSLGTHPAETQYF. The CDR3 DNA reads as TGTGCCAGCAGCTTAGGGACTCACCCCGCTGAGACCCAGTACTTC.

The chain recombines TRBV20-1 with TRBJ1-3, with unresolved D. The CDR3 has 11 amino acids. CDR1 DFQATT and CDR2 SNEGSKA come from the germline V gene (reference sequence). Trimming left V 3 bases short and J 4 bases short, with 4 bases between. The CDR3 coding sequence is TGCAGTGCTAGTGCCGGAAACACCATATATTTT. Translation: CSASAGNTIYF.

In its sample, this clone was seen once. The V gene is TRBV27, the J gene TRBJ2-1; the match to TRBD2 covers 12 bases. Trimming cost V 7 bases and J 12 bases; bases outside gene matches: 16. This CDR3 region has 16 residues. Per germline, CDR1 MNHEY and CDR2 SMNVEV (reference sequence). The CDR3 nucleotides are TGTGCCAGCAAATCGTGGACTAGCGGGACCCCGGCGTCGCAGTTCTTC. Amino acids: CASKSWTSGTPASQFF.

This rearrangement joins TRBV19 to TRBJ2-1; tentative D call: TRBD2 (6 bases). Germline V gene data show CDR1 as LNHDA and CDR2 as SQIVND (reference sequence). Deletions cut 6 bases from V and 9 bases from J, with 12 bases between. The CDR3 consists of 12 residues. This chain's CDR3 is CASRSWGGEQFF. The CDR3 nucleotides read TGTGCCAGTAGGTCCTGGGGAGGTGAGCAGTTCTTC.

The J gene is TRBJ1-1, the V gene TRBV7-9; perhaps TRBD1 as D (5 bases). Germline V lookup: CDR1 SEHNR, CDR2 FQNEAQ (reference sequence). The CDR3 consists of 14 residues. The V end lost 5 bases, the J end lost 6 bases, and 16 bases lay between the germline ends. CDR3 amino acids: CASSPRPDSSEAFF. The CDR3 DNA reads as TGTGCCAGCAGCCCACGCCCCGACAGCTCTGAAGCTTTCTTT.

This rearrangement joins TRBV12-5 to TRBJ2-5, with 9 bases lining up with TRBD2. The germline CDR1 and CDR2 sequences are LGHNT and FRNRAP. V lost 6 bases and J lost 2; bases outside the gene matches: 10. The CDR3 extends over 16 amino acids. The CDR3 protein is CASGTLSGGKQETQYF. DNA of the CDR3: TGTGCTAGTGGCACTTTAAGCGGGGGGAAACAAGAGACCCAGTACTTC.

The DNA for the CDR3 is TGCGCCAGCAGCCAAGGACAGGGGTATGGCTACACCTTC. This codes for CASSQGQGYGYTF. The chain is built from TRBV4-3 and TRBJ1-2, with 8 bases lining up with TRBD1. J gave up 5 bases and V 1 base, and 0 bases lay outside the gene matches. Germline V gene lookup returns CDR1 LGHNA and CDR2 YSLEER. CDR3 length: 13 residues.

The chain recombines TRBV18 with TRBJ1-2, with D tentatively TRBD1 (5 bases). With 4 bases removed from V and 3 bases from J, the gap between germline ends came to 9 bases. The germline gives CDR1 KGHSH, CDR2 LQKENI. The CDR3 is 13 amino acids. The CDR3 region is CASSLGRYYGYTF. DNA for the CDR3: TGTGCCAGCTCACTGGGGCGATACTATGGCTACACCTTC.

The chain recombines TRBV7-9 with TRBJ2-7; D might be TRBD1 (6 bases). V lost 5 bases and J lost 6, with 14 bases in between. The CDR3 loop spans 13 amino acids. Germline loops: CDR1 SEHNR, CDR2 FQNEAQ (reference sequence). The CDR3 region is CASSLGTSAEQYF. Here the CDR3 DNA reads TGTGCCAGCAGCCTCGGGACATCGGCCGAGCAGTACTTC.

The rearrangement uses TRBV7-6 and TRBJ1-6; D not certain. The germline V gene has CDR1 SGHVS and CDR2 FNYEAQ. V lost 5 bases and J 13 bases, leaving 15 bases between the germline ends. There are 13 residues in the CDR3. The CDR3 is CASSLSTGSPLHF. CDR3 bases: TGTGCCAGCAGCCTGTCTACGGGGAGTCCCCTCCACTTT.